This section outlines one T cell receptor (beta chain) sequence together with its context. What it binds is not known. This record comes from a study of cytomegalovirus exposure and HLA in healthy donors. General study points: Researchers catalogued approximately 170 TCR beta chains as cytomegalovirus-associated. A missense DCLRE1C variant was associated with V- and J-gene trimming of TCR beta chains in a later analysis, and an independent cohort replicated the association.

V lost 3 bases and J lost 5, with 11 bases in between. Looked up from germline, CDR1 is MDHEN and CDR2 is SYDVKM. This CDR3 has 13 amino acids. Both 60 Vbeta primers and 13 Jbeta primers went into the PCR. Some clones are missing from TCRdb's copy, which holds only in-frame ones; the method was immunoSEQ multiplex PCR. Here the sample spans roughly 130,000 clones, about four fifths being singletons. The J gene is TRBJ2-7, the V gene TRBV28, with a tentative D call TRBD1 (6 bases). The receptor was isolated from a male donor in good health and CMV-seropositive. Sequenced: PBMCs. The CDR3 loop reads CASSFWTENEQYF. CDR3 in DNA: TGTGCCAGCAGTTTCTGGACAGAGAACGAGCAGTACTTC.